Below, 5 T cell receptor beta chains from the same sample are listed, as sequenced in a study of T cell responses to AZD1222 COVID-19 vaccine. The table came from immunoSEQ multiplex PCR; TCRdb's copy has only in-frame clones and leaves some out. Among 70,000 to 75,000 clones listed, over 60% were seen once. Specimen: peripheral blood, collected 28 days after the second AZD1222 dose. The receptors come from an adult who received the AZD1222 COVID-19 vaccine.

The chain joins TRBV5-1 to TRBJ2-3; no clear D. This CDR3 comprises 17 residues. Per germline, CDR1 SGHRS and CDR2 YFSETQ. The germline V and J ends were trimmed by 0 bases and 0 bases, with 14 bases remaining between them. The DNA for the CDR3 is TGCGCCAGCAGCTTGGGCAACCGTGACCCTAGCACAGATACGCAGTATTTT. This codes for CASSLGNRDPSTDTQYF.

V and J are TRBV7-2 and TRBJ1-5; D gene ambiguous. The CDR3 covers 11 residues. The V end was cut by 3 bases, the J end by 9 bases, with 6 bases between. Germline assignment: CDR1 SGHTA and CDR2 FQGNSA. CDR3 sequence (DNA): TGTGCCAGCAGCTTTCGAGGGCCCCAGCATTTT. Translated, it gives CASSFRGPQHF.

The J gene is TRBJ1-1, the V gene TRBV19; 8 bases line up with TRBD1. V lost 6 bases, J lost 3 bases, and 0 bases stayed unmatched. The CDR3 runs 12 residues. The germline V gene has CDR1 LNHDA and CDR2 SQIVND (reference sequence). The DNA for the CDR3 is TGTGCCAGTAGGGACAGGGACACTGAAGCTTTCTTT. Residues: CASRDRDTEAFF.

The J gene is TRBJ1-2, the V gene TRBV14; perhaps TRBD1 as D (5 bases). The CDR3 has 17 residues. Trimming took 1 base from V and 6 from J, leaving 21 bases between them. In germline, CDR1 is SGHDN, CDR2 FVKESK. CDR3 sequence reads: CASSQGGLGESRHGYTF. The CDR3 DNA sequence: TGTGCCAGCAGCCAAGGGGGACTAGGGGAATCTAGACATGGCTACACCTTC.

The CDR3 region has the DNA TGCGCCAGCAGTGAGATCCCGGCGGGGGGTGCGGATGAGCAGTTCTTC. It specifies CASSEIPAGGADEQFF. The rearrangement links TRBV10-2 to TRBJ2-1; 8 bases are shared with TRBD2. This CDR3 is 16 amino acids long. From germline, CDR1 is WSHSY and CDR2 SAAADI. V lost 2 bases, J lost 8 bases, and 11 bases stayed unmatched.